This T cell receptor (beta chain) came from a study of cytomegalovirus exposure and HLA in healthy donors. Details on this clone: The antigen is unknown. A junction end diverges from the germline sequence, so it may reflect a read error.

The PCR ran on 60 Vbeta and 13 Jbeta primers. Assay used: immunoSEQ multiplex PCR; TCRdb lists only in-frame clones, some missing. The sample comprises roughly 84,000 clones, about 60% of which are singletons, and 14% to 15% rests with the top ten. Study results and caveats: Among TCR beta chains, those listed as cytomegalovirus-associated numbered over 150. Being indistinguishable, some V segments were excluded, TRBV6-2 and TRBV6-3 among them.

CDR3 length: 12 amino acids. Looked up from germline, CDR1 is SEHNR and CDR2 is FQNEAQ (reference sequence). This sequence joins TRBV7-9 and TRBJ1-1; D not certain. The receptor comes from a woman between 35 and 50 years old in good health and CMV-seropositive. The sequencing sample was made of PBMCs. The CDR3 nucleotides read TGTGCCAGCAGCTTAGAAGGCAGAGGATCTCAATTT. This gives the protein CASSLEGRGSQF.